One sample yielded the 20 T cell receptor beta chains listed below, sequenced in a study of blood T cell repertoires in COVID-19. Data came from immunoSEQ multiplex PCR; TCRdb stores just in-frame clones and leaves some out. The sample lists over 150,000 clones; around 85% were seen once. The sequencing sample was made of peripheral blood. The source is a woman between 50 and 59 years old with acute or convalescent COVID-19.

This clone was seen a single time. This chain connects TRBV9 to TRBJ1-6; D perhaps matches TRBD1 (6 bases). The germline V and J ends were trimmed by 3 bases and 5 bases, with 12 bases remaining between them. Germline CDR1 is SGDLS and CDR2 is YYNGEE. The CDR3 contains 15 residues. The CDR3 DNA reads TGTGCCAGCAGCGCCGCAGGGGCGGATAATTCACCCCTCCACTTT. Translation gives CASSAAGADNSPLHF.

The chain uses TRBV24-1 and TRBJ2-1, with TRBD1 matching 7 bases. The length of the CDR3 is 17 residues. Germline V gene lookup returns CDR1 KGHDR and CDR2 SFDVKD. Germline trimming cut 5 bases from V and 5 bases from J; bases unmatched to any gene: 14. As DNA, the CDR3 is TGTGCCACCAGTGGGGCTAGGCGACAGGGTCCCAACAATGAGCAGTTCTTC. This translates into CATSGARRQGPNNEQFF.

This clone was detected once. The CDR3 reads CASSPPTGRAEAFF. The CDR3 DNA follows: TGTGCCAGCAGCCCCCCGACAGGGAGAGCTGAAGCTTTCTTT. The genes are TRBV5-4 and TRBJ1-1; 7 bases align to TRBD1. The length of the CDR3 is 14 residues. Germline lookup yields CDR1 SGHNT and CDR2 YYREEE (reference sequence). V was clipped by 4 bases and J by 6 bases; unmatched bases: 9.

The rearrangement links TRBV14 to TRBJ1-6; D not resolved. This CDR3 spans 13 amino acids. Germline CDR1 SGHDN, CDR2 FVKESK. Trimming removed 2 bases from V and 9 bases from J, with 8 bases in between. This chain's CDR3 is CASSQLSSSPLHF. Written as DNA, the CDR3 is TGTGCCAGCAGCCAATTATCTTCTTCACCCCTCCACTTT.

The J gene is TRBJ1-6, the V gene TRBV24-1; no clear D gene. Trimming took off 5 bases at V and 9 bases at J, with 10 bases between the two ends. The CDR3 sequence is 13 residues long. The V gene's germline CDR1 is KGHDR and CDR2 SFDVKD. CDR3 nucleotides: TGTGCCACCAGTGTCGGGTACGGTTCACCCCTCCACTTT. Protein sequence: CATSVGYGSPLHF.

This clone appeared a few times. This chain uses TRBV5-6 with TRBJ2-7; a weak D match, TRBD1 (6 bases). Germline V CDR1 and CDR2: SGHDT, YYEEEE. The CDR3 has 13 amino acids. V was trimmed by 4 bases and J by 6 bases, leaving 14 bases between them. The CDR3 protein is CASSLTGFGEQYF. In DNA, the CDR3 is TGTGCCAGCAGCCTCACAGGGTTTGGCGAGCAGTACTTC.

This clone was seen a handful of times. The rearrangement joins TRBV18 to TRBJ2-3; possible D gene TRBD2, 6 bases. The CDR3 totals 15 residues. The V end was cut by 3 bases, the J end by 3 bases, with 13 bases between. Germline V gene lookup returns CDR1 KGHSH and CDR2 LQKENI. Here the CDR3 reads CASSPREWSTDTQYF. In nucleotides, the CDR3 is TGTGCCAGCTCACCCCGGGAGTGGAGTACAGATACGCAGTATTTT.

In this sample, this clone turned up once. The V call is TRBV12-3 or TRBV12-4, the J call TRBJ2-1, with 7 positions matching TRBD2. V shed 8 bases and J 8 bases; nucleotides not matched to a gene: 9. The CDR3 runs 13 residues. For the CDR3, the DNA is TGTGCCAGCTCCATTGGGGCGGGGGATGAGCAGTTCTTC. Translating it yields CASSIGAGDEQFF.

The chain uses TRBV28 and TRBJ1-4; the D gene is possibly TRBD1 (5 bases). V was shortened by 6 bases and J by 3 bases, with 14 bases between the two germline ends. Germline CDR1 and CDR2: MDHEN and SYDVKM. This CDR3 has 15 residues. The CDR3 nucleotides read TGTGCCAGCAGCTCGGGAGGGGAAGCTAATGAAAAACTGTTTTTT. It encodes CASSSGGEANEKLFF.

This sequence joins TRBV27 and TRBJ2-4; the match to TRBD1 covers 8 bases. J lost 3 bases, V lost 2 bases, and 6 bases had no gene match. This CDR3 has 16 amino acids. Germline-derived CDR1 and CDR2 are MNHEY and SMNVEV (reference sequence). CDR3 loop: CASSLGDRGLKNIQYF. The CDR3 DNA is TGTGCCAGCAGTTTAGGCGACAGGGGCCTCAAAAACATTCAGTACTTC.

The chain links TRBV10-1 to TRBJ2-1; 7 nucleotides agree with TRBD2. CDR3 length equals 15 residues. The V segment lost 4 bases and the J segment 6 bases; nucleotides outside the gene matches: 9. From germline, CDR1 is WNHNN and CDR2 SYGVQD (reference sequence). The CDR3 DNA is TGCGCCAGCAGTGTCGGGGGGTTAGCCTTCAATGAGCAGTTCTTC. Its protein is CASSVGGLAFNEQFF.

V and J are TRBV20-1 and TRBJ2-1, with 13 positions matching TRBD2. This CDR3 has 17 residues. Trimming at V came to 3 bases and at J to 2 bases, leaving 7 bases not matched to a gene. Germline lookup yields CDR1 DFQATT and CDR2 SNEGSKA (reference sequence). CDR3 region: CSASPGTSGVPYNEQFF. As DNA, the CDR3 is TGCAGTGCTAGTCCCGGGACTAGCGGGGTCCCCTACAATGAGCAGTTCTTC.

The V and J genes are TRBV30 and TRBJ2-7; no definite D call. The CDR3 is 12 residues long. Germline CDR1 and CDR2: GTSNPN and SVGIG (reference sequence). V lost 4 bases to trimming and J lost 2 bases, with 9 bases between them. The CDR3 DNA reads TGTGCCTGGAAAGACAACCCCTACGAGCAGTACTTC. Translation gives CAWKDNPYEQYF. Combining the CDR3 with reference TRBV30 and TRBJ2-7 gives the whole variable domain SQTIHQWPATLVQPVGSPLSLECTVEGTSNPNLYWYRQAAGRGLQLLFYSVGIGQISSEVPQNLSASRPQDRQFILSSKKLLLSDSGFYLCAWKDNPYEQYFGPGTRLTVT.

This clone was picked up one time. The chain is built from TRBV27 and TRBJ1-2; 10 nucleotides align to TRBD1. The ends lost 6 bases at V and 3 bases at J; junction bases unmatched: 7. Germline V gives CDR1 MNHEY, CDR2 SMNVEV (reference sequence). This CDR3 has 15 amino acids. The CDR3 DNA follows: TGTGCCAGCAGGCGGACAGGGGGAATGTACTATGGCTACACCTTC. It translates to CASRRTGGMYYGYTF.

The V call is TRBV11-2, the J call TRBJ1-1; the match to TRBD1 covers 9 bases. CDR3 length: 14 amino acids. Germline CDR1 reads SGHAT; CDR2 reads FQNNGV. Trimming took 2 bases from V and 4 from J; bases not matched to a gene: 2. CDR3: CASSLSGQGTEAFF. The DNA for the CDR3 is TGTGCCAGCAGCTTATCGGGACAGGGCACTGAAGCTTTCTTT.

The chain joins TRBV6-1 to TRBJ2-7; 9 nucleotides align to TRBD2. CDR3 length: 20 amino acids. Germline V CDR1 and CDR2: MNHNS, SASEGT. J was trimmed by 4 bases and V by 1 base; bases with no gene match: 20. CDR3 bases: TGTGCCAGCAGTGAAGGAACGTGGCGGGGGGGACCCTGGAGTCATTACGAGCAGTACTTC. This encodes CASSEGTWRGGPWSHYEQYF.

The rearrangement uses TRBV14 and TRBJ1-2, with D unresolved. CDR1 is SGHDN, CDR2 FVKESK, per germline. V shed 4 bases and J shed 5 bases, with 8 bases lying between them. The CDR3 consists of 12 residues. CDR3 coding DNA: TGTGCCAGCAGCCGGTCGGGGTATGGCTACACCTTC. As protein: CASSRSGYGYTF. Together with reference TRBV14 and TRBJ1-2, the CDR3 gives the full variable domain: EAGVTQFPSHSVIEKGQTVTLRCDPISGHDNLYWYRRVMGKEIKFLLHFVKESKQDESGMPNNRFLAERTGGTYSTLKVQPAELEDSGVYFCASSRSGYGYTFGSGTRLTVV.

This chain connects TRBV6-5 to TRBJ2-7, with D possibly being TRBD2 (5 bases). Germline CDR1 reads MNHEY; CDR2 reads SVGAGI. The CDR3 consists of 16 residues. V gave up 2 bases and J gave up 2 bases, with 16 bases separating them. CDR3 loop: CASSYVGGIKAYEQYF. In DNA, the CDR3 is TGTGCCAGCAGTTACGTAGGAGGCATTAAGGCCTACGAGCAGTACTTC.

The chain employs TRBV5-4 and TRBJ1-1, with D possibly TRBD1 on 6 matching bases. This CDR3 spans 14 amino acids. CDR1 is SGHNT and CDR2 is YYREEE in the germline V gene (reference sequence). The V gene lost 1 base and the J gene lost 8 bases, with 15 bases spanning the gap. This chain's CDR3 is CASSLRGGPLEAFF. The CDR3 DNA reads TGTGCCAGCAGCTTGAGGGGGGGGCCTCTCGAAGCTTTCTTT.

This chain connects TRBV5-1 to TRBJ1-1; TRBD1 agrees at 8 bases. Germline trimming cut 5 bases from V and 1 base from J; bases unmatched to any gene: 4. The CDR3 contains 14 residues. The germline V gene has CDR1 SGHRS and CDR2 YFSETQ. As DNA, the CDR3 is TGCGCCAGCAGAACCGACAGGGGGAACACTGAAGCTTTCTTT. It translates to CASRTDRGNTEAFF.